The source of this TCR beta chain is a study of blood T cell repertoires in COVID-19. Study overall: Sources were T cells, B-cell-depleted T cells, or PBMCs; the material itself was cDNA or gDNA.

Original data processing: Scientists estimated how many nucleated cells there were by amplifying reference gene primers. Sequencing used immunoSEQ multiplex PCR; TCRdb keeps in-frame clones, though not all of them. V, J and clone size were drawn from that table, and D and trimming were deduced from the DNA. Of 90,000 to 130,000 clones in the sample, less than 75% were seen once. V gave up 0 bases and J gave up 2 bases, with 8 bases separating them. Germline loops: CDR1 LGHNA, CDR2 YSLEER. CDR3 size: 14 residues. The V gene is TRBV4-3, the J gene TRBJ2-7; no clear D gene. The sequence came from a woman between 40 and 50 years old with acute or convalescent COVID-19. Sequenced sample: peripheral blood. This chain's CDR3 is CASSQDLGTYEQYF. Written as DNA, the CDR3 is TGCGCCAGCAGCCAAGATCTAGGAACCTACGAGCAGTACTTC.